This T cell receptor (beta chain) was documented in a study of blood T cell repertoires in COVID-19. The wider study: Acute and convalescent COVID-19 specimens originated in the United States, Italy and Spain. Sources were T cells, B-cell-depleted T cells, or PBMCs; the material itself was cDNA or gDNA.

As handled by the study authors: Using reference gene primer amplification, nucleated cell counts were estimated. The assay was immunoSEQ multiplex PCR, and TCRdb's table has in-frame clones only and misses some. Clone size and the V and J calls come from that table; the DNA yielded D and trimming. Among roughly 280,000 clones listed, about 89% were seen once. V shed 0 bases and J shed 5 bases, with 6 bases lying between them. This CDR3 has 13 amino acids. Per the germline V gene, CDR1 is SGHNT and CDR2 is YENEEA. The TCR sequence derives from a man aged 40-50 years with active or convalescent COVID-19. The sample taken for sequencing was peripheral blood. The chain carries TRBV11-3 and TRBJ2-3; maybe TRBD2 (5 bases). The CDR3 protein is CASSLDRGDTQYF. CDR3 nucleotide sequence: TGTGCCAGCAGCTTAGATCGGGGAGATACGCAGTATTTT.